This passage covers 14 T cell receptor beta chains from one sample sequenced in a study of blood T cell repertoires in COVID-19. Profiling relied on immunoSEQ multiplex PCR, and the TCRdb table lists in-frame clones only, not all of them. The profile shows under 200,000 clones, roughly nine tenths of them singletons. Specimen: peripheral blood. The receptors stem from a man between 65 and 85 years old with acute or convalescent COVID-19.

The V and J genes are TRBV18 and TRBJ2-2, with TRBD2 identical over 10 bases. The CDR3 sequence is 19 residues long. Germline V gives CDR1 KGHSH, CDR2 LQKENI. After removal of 3 bases from V and 1 base from J, the junction contained 11 bases not matched to a gene. Here the CDR3 reads CASSPMPSGSLGNTGELFF. Written as DNA, the CDR3 is TGTGCCAGCTCACCGATGCCTAGCGGGAGCTTAGGGAACACCGGGGAGCTGTTTTTT.

V is TRBV6-5 and J is TRBJ1-4; D ambiguous. The CDR3 is made up of 13 amino acids. Germline V gives CDR1 MNHEY, CDR2 SVGAGI. V lost 6 bases and J 8 bases, leaving 13 bases between the germline ends. CDR3 residues: CASRSPSKEKLFF. DNA for the CDR3: TGTGCCAGCAGATCACCCAGTAAGGAAAAACTGTTTTTT.

The chain links TRBV9 to TRBJ1-3, with D unclear. V lost 3 bases to trimming and J lost 10 bases, with 17 bases between them. CDR3 length: 14 amino acids. CDR1 and CDR2 from the germline V gene are SGDLS and YYNGEE. CDR3 residues: CASSASVVRETIYF. Written as DNA, the CDR3 is TGTGCCAGCAGCGCATCAGTCGTACGGGAAACCATATATTTT.

The CDR3 is CASSQTGGAYNSPLHF. As DNA, the CDR3 is TGTGCCAGCAGCCAAACAGGGGGCGCCTATAATTCACCCCTCCACTTT. The gene calls are TRBV4-2 and TRBJ1-6; 9 bases agree with TRBD1. V shed 2 bases and J 2 bases; nucleotides not matched to a gene: 1. The germline V gene encodes CDR1 LGHNA and CDR2 YNFKEQ. CDR3 length: 16 residues.

The chain links TRBV27 to TRBJ1-4, with D perhaps matching TRBD1 (6 bases). V dropped 0 bases and J dropped 0 bases, with 17 bases sitting between them. There are 19 residues in the CDR3. Germline V lookup: CDR1 MNHEY, CDR2 SMNVEV (reference sequence). CDR3 sequence: CASSLSRIIRGPTNEKLFF. CDR3 bases: TGTGCCAGCAGTTTATCGCGGATAATCAGGGGACCAACTAATGAAAAACTGTTTTTT.

The sample holds one count of this clone. The chain carries TRBV28 and TRBJ1-2; no clear D. V shed 7 bases and J shed 4 bases, with 16 bases lying between them. This CDR3 is 14 amino acids long. The germline gives CDR1 MDHEN, CDR2 SYDVKM. The CDR3 protein is CASTRGPQLYGYTF. DNA for the CDR3: TGTGCCAGCACCAGAGGGCCGCAGCTCTATGGCTACACCTTC.

This rearrangement joins TRBV28 to TRBJ1-1; TRBD1 might be the D (6 bases). Trimming removed 5 bases at V and 3 bases at J, with 13 bases between. This CDR3 comprises 14 residues. Germline CDR1 and CDR2: MDHEN and SYDVKM. The CDR3: CASSTLPGDTEAFF. The CDR3 DNA reads as TGTGCCAGCAGTACCCTTCCAGGGGACACTGAAGCTTTCTTT.

V is TRBV5-4 and J is TRBJ2-5; TRBD2 might be the D (5 bases). Between the trimmed V and J ends, which lost 9 bases and 4 bases, there was a span of 13 bases. This CDR3 has 12 amino acids. In germline, CDR1 is SGHNT, CDR2 YYREEE (reference sequence). The CDR3 bases are TGTGCCACAGCGGTGGTGGGAGAGACCCAGTACTTC. Protein sequence: CATAVVGETQYF.

This clone occurred a few times. The V call is TRBV19, the J call TRBJ2-7; 8 positions match TRBD2. The V gene's germline CDR1 is LNHDA and CDR2 SQIVND (reference sequence). The CDR3 contains 14 residues. V was pared by 5 bases and J by 4 bases, with 7 bases of the junction left unmatched. CDR3 sequence (DNA): TGTGCCAGTAGTCCGCGGGGGGATTCATACGAGCAGTACTTC. Translated: CASSPRGDSYEQYF.

CDR3 amino acids: CASSSRGRGAVDTQYF. CDR3 DNA sequence: TGTGCCAGCAGCTCCCGGGGGCGGGGGGCCGTGGATACGCAGTATTTT. The gene calls are TRBV7-2 and TRBJ2-3; 8 bases fit TRBD2. This CDR3 region has 16 residues. The V gene end was trimmed by 4 bases and the J gene end by 6 bases; junction bases not matched to a gene: 12. Germline loops: CDR1 SGHTA, CDR2 FQGNSA.

The V call is TRBV5-6, the J call TRBJ2-5, with D unresolved. This CDR3 is built from 16 residues. The V gene's germline CDR1 is SGHDT and CDR2 YYEEEE. V was clipped by 3 bases and J by 5 bases, with 20 bases between them. The CDR3 loop reads CASSSGRQTLRETQYF. In DNA form, the CDR3 reads TGTGCCAGCAGCTCCGGAAGGCAGACCCTGAGGGAGACCCAGTACTTC.

This chain links TRBV6-1 with TRBJ2-7; D perhaps matches TRBD1 (6 bases). The germline V gene encodes CDR1 MNHNS and CDR2 SASEGT. V lost 3 bases to trimming and J lost 3 bases, with 15 bases between them. This CDR3 has 15 amino acids. The CDR3: CASSDGPGVIYEQYF. The CDR3 DNA sequence: TGTGCCAGCAGTGATGGGCCAGGGGTTATCTACGAGCAGTACTTC.

V and J are TRBV6-5 and TRBJ1-1, with D unclear. Germline CDR1 reads MNHEY; CDR2 reads SVGAGI. The germline V and J ends were trimmed by 0 bases and 1 base, with 9 bases remaining between them. The CDR3 has 15 amino acids. The CDR3 is CASSYSAVPNTEAFF. The CDR3 DNA follows: TGTGCCAGCAGTTACTCGGCCGTACCGAACACTGAAGCTTTCTTT.

V usage is TRBV11-2 and J usage is TRBJ2-2, with D perhaps TRBD2 (5 bases). CDR3 length equals 14 residues. Trimming cost V 5 bases and J 0 bases, with 7 bases left between them. Per the germline V gene, CDR1 is SGHAT and CDR2 is FQNNGV. The CDR3 is CASSRGSNTGELFF. The CDR3 DNA reads TGTGCCAGCAGCCGGGGATCGAACACCGGGGAGCTGTTTTTT.